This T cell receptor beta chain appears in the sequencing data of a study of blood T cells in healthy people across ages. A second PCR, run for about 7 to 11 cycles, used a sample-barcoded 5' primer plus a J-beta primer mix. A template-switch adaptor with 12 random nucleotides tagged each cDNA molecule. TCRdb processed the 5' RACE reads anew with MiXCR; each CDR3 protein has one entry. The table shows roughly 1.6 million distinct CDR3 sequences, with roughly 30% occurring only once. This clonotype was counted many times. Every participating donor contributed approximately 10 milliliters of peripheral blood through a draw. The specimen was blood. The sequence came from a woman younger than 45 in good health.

The CDR3 loop reads CASSHLPGGLAGSDTQYF. CDR3 in DNA: TGCGCCAGCAGCCACCTTCCGGGGGGCCTAGCGGGGTCAGATACGCAGTATTTT. The rearrangement uses TRBV4-1 and TRBJ2-3, with 9 bases matching TRBD2. CDR1 and CDR2 from the germline V gene are MGHRA and YSYEKL. Losses at the gene ends were 3 bases for V and 4 bases for J; bases not matched to a gene: 14. This CDR3 has 18 residues.